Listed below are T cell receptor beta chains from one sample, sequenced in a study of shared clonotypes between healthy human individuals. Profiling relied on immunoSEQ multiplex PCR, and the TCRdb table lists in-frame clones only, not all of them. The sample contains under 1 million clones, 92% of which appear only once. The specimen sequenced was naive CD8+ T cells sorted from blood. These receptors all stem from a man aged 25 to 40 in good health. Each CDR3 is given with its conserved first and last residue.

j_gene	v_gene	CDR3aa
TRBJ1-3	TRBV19	CASSIVWVMSSGNTIYF
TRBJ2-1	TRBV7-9	CASSSLQGAFDEQFF
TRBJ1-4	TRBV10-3	CAISDKRQGPNEKLFF
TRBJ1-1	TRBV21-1	CASSKVTVEAFF
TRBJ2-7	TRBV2	CASSAGFGYEQYF
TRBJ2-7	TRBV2	CASSDPGHYEQYF
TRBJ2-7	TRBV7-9	CASSLVGQGYEQYF
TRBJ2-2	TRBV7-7	CASSPGVAGNTGELFF
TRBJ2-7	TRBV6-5	CASSIRTSGPYEQYF
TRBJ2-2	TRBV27	CASSPGGWAGELFF
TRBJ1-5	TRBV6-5	CASSYGISNQPQHF
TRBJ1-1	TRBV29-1	CSVVGDGRSTEAFF
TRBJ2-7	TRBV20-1	CSAISEYEQYF
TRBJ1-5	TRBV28	CASSIEGKVQPQHF
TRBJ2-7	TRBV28	CASRTSAGPYEQYF
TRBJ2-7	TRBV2	CASSEGLAGVGYEQYF
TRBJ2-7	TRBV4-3	CASSQDPVGPYEQYF
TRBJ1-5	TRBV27	CASGQGLSNQPQHF